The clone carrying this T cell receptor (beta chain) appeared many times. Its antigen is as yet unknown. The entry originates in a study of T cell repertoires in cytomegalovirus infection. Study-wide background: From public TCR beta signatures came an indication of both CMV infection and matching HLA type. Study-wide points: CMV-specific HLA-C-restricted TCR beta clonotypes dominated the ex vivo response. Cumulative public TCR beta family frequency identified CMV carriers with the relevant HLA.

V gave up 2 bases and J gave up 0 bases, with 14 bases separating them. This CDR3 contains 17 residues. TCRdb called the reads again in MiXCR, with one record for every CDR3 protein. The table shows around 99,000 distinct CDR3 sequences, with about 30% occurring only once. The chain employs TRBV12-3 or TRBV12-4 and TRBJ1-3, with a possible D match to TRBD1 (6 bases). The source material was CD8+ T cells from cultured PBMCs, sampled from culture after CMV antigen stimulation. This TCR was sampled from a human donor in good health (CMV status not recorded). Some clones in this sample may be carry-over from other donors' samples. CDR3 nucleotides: TGTGCCAGCAGTTTACGTGGAGACAGGAGCTCTGGAAACACCATATATTTT. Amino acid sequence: CASSLRGDRSSGNTIYF.